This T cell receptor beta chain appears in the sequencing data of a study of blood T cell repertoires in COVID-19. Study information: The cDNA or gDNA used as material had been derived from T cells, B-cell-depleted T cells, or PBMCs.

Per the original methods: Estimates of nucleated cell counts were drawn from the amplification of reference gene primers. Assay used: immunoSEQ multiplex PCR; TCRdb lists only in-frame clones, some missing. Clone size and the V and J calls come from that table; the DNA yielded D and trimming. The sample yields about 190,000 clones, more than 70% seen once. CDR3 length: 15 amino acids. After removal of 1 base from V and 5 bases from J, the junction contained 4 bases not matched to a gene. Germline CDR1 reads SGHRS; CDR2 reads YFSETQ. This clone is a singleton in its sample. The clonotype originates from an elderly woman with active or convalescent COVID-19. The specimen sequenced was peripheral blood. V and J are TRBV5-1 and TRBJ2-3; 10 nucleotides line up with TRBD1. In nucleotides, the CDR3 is TGCGCCAGCAGCTTGAGACAGGGGGCTAGAGATACGCAGTATTTT. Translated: CASSLRQGARDTQYF.